This T cell receptor (beta chain) was identified in a study of Graves' ophthalmopathy and Graves' hyperthyroidism. Overall study results and limits: Sensitivity reached 85% to 90% and specificity approximately 81% for a 13-signature model separating ophthalmopathy from stable hyperthyroidism.

This clonotype came up many times. Its target is unknown. The authors amplified TCR beta CDR3 regions, and they did so from RNA transcripts for repertoire sequencing. First-round RT-PCR relied on HTBI primers, and a second-round multiplex PCR came next. TCRdb fed the multiplex PCR reads into MiXCR, producing one record per CDR3 protein. Here the sample spans about 660,000 distinct CDR3 sequences, about 38% being singletons. V was trimmed by 1 base and J by 2 bases, leaving 9 bases between them. The CDR3 is 14 residues long. The sequence came from an adult man with Graves' ophthalmopathy. Sequencing was done on a sample of peripheral blood. The chain is built from TRBV12-3 or TRBV12-4 and TRBJ2-7; no clear D. In DNA form, the CDR3 reads TGTGCCAGCAGTTTAGTGGGCGGACCCTACGAGCAGTACTTC. This gives the protein CASSLVGGPYEQYF.